This entry concerns a single T cell receptor (beta chain). Antigen specificity is unknown. Between the trimmed V and J ends, which lost 8 bases and 2 bases, there was a span of 11 bases. CDR3 length: 13 amino acids. Germline values: CDR1 SGHRS, CDR2 YFSETQ. With constant-segment primers, 5'RACE yielded cDNA libraries of TCR alpha and TCR beta that carried sample barcodes and UMIs. One entry per CDR3 protein, called by TCRdb with MiXCR from the 5' RACE reads. This repertoire shows 150,000 to 200,000 distinct CDR3 sequences, roughly 14% found once; its top ten account for roughly 14%. The sample belongs to a study of T-cell memory formation after mild COVID-19. Overall study: TCR clustering was largely donor specific. General study points: Confirmation of SARS-CoV-2 specificity was lacking for second-wave clones peaking day 37. Day 15 to 85 contractors were CD4/CD8 balanced; later expanders leaned CD4+.

This chain connects TRBV5-1 to TRBJ1-3; D might be TRBD1 (5 bases). This receptor was taken from an adult woman who had mild COVID-19 (a few samples of this study predate the infection). Cell type and time point are not known. Sequences were obtained from PBMCs or a T cell subset sorted from them (not recorded which). Here the CDR3 DNA reads TGCGCCAGTAAACAGGTTGCTGGAAACACCATATATTTT. Its protein product is CASKQVAGNTIYF.